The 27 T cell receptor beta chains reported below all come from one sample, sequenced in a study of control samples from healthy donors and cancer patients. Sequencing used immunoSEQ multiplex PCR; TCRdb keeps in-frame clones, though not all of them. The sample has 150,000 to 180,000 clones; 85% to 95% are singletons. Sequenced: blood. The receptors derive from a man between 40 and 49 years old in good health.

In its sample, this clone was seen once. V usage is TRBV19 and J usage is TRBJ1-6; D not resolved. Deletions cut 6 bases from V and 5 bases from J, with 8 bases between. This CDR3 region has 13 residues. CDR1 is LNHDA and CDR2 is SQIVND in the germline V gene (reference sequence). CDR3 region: CASRLTDNSPLHF. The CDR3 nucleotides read TGTGCCAGTAGGCTCACGGATAATTCACCCCTCCACTTT.

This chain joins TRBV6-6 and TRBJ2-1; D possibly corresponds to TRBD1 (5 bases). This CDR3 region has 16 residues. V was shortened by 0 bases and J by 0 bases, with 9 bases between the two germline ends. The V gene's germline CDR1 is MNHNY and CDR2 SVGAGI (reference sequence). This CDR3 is CASSYSQASSYNEQFF. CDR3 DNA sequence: TGTGCCAGCAGTTACTCACAGGCTAGCTCCTACAATGAGCAGTTCTTC.

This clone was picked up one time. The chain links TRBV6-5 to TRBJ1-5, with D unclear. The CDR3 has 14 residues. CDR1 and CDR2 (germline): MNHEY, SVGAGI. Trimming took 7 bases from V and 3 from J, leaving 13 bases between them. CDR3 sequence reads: CASMRLFPNQPQHF. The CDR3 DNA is TGTGCCAGCATGCGGCTTTTCCCCAATCAGCCCCAGCATTTT.

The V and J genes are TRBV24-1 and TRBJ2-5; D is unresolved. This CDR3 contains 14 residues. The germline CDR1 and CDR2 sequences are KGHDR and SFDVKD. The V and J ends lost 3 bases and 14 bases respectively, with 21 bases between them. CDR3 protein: CATSDPRTPLSLYF. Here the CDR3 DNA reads TGTGCCACCAGTGATCCCCGGACCCCCTTATCCCTCTACTTC.

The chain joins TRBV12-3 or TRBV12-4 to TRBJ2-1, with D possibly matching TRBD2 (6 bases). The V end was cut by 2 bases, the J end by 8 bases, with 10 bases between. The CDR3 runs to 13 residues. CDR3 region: CASSLSSEHEQFF. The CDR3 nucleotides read TGTGCCAGCAGTTTATCTAGCGAACATGAGCAGTTCTTC.

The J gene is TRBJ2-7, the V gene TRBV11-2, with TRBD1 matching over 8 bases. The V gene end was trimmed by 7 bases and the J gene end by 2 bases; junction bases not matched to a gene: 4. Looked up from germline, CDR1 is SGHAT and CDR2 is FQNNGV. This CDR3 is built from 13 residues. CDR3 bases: TGTGCCAGCACCAGACAGGGGCCCTACGAGCAGTACTTC. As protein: CASTRQGPYEQYF.

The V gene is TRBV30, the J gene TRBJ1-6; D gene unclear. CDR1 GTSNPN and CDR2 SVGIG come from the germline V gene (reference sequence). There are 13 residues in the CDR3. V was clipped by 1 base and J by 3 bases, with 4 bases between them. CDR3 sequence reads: CAWSDLYNSPLHF. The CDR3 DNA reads TGTGCCTGGAGTGACCTCTATAATTCACCCCTCCACTTT. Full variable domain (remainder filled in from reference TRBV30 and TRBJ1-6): SQTIHQWPATLVQPVGSPLSLECTVEGTSNPNLYWYRQAAGRGLQLLFYSVGIGQISSEVPQNLSASRPQDRQFILSSKKLLLSDSGFYLCAWSDLYNSPLHFGNGTRLTVT.

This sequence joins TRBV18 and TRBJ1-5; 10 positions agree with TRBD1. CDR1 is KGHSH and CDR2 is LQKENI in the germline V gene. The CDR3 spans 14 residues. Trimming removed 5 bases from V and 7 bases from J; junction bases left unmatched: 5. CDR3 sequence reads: CASSADRGNQPQHF. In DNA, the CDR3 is TGTGCCAGCTCAGCGGACAGGGGGAACCAGCCCCAGCATTTT. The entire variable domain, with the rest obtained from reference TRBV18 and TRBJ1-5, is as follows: NAGVMQNPRHLVRRRGQEARLRCSPMKGHSHVYWYRQLPEEGLKFMVYLQKENIIDESGMPKERFSAEFPKEGPSILRIQQVVRGDSAAYFCASSADRGNQPQHFGDGTRLSIL.

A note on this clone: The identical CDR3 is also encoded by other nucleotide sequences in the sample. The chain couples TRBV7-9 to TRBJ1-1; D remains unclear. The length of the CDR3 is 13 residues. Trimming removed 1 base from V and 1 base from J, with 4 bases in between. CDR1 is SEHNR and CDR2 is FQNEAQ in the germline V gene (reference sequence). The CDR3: CASSLGQNTEAFF. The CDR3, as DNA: TGTGCCAGCAGCTTAGGACAGAACACTGAAGCTTTCTTT.

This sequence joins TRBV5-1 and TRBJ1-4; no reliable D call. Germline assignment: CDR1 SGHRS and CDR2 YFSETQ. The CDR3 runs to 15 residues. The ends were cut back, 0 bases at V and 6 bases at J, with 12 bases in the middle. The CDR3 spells CASSLASGRYEKLFF. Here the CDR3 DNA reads TGCGCCAGCAGCTTGGCCTCAGGAAGATATGAAAAACTGTTTTTT.

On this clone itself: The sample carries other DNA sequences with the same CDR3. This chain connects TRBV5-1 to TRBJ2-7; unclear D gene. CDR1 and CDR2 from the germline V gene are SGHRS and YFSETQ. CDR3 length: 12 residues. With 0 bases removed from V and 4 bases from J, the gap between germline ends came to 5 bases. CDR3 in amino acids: CASSLGGYEQYF. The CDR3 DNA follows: TGCGCCAGCAGCTTGGGCGGTTACGAGCAGTACTTC.

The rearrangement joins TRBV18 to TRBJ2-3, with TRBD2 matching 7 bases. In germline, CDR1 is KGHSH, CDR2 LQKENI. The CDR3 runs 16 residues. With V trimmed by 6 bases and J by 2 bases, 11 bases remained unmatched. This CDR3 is CASSSLAGVFTDTQYF. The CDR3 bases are TGTGCCAGCTCTAGTCTGGCGGGAGTTTTCACAGATACGCAGTATTTT. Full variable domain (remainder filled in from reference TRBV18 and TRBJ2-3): NAGVMQNPRHLVRRRGQEARLRCSPMKGHSHVYWYRQLPEEGLKFMVYLQKENIIDESGMPKERFSAEFPKEGPSILRIQQVVRGDSAAYFCASSSLAGVFTDTQYFGPGTRLTVL.

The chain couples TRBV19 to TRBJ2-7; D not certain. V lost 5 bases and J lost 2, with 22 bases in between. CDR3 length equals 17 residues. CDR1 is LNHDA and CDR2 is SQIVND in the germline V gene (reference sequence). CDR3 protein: CASSPPPLRLPTYEQYF. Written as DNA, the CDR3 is TGTGCCAGTAGTCCCCCCCCCTTGAGGTTGCCCACCTACGAGCAGTACTTC.

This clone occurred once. The CDR3 sequence is CASSFLTGSNQPQHF. The CDR3 DNA is TGTGCCAGCAGCTTCTTGACGGGAAGCAATCAGCCCCAGCATTTT. The chain uses TRBV7-2 and TRBJ1-5; D is unresolved. CDR3 size: 15 residues. Germline loops: CDR1 SGHTA, CDR2 FQGNSA. V was cut by 3 bases and J by 1 base, with 10 bases left in between.

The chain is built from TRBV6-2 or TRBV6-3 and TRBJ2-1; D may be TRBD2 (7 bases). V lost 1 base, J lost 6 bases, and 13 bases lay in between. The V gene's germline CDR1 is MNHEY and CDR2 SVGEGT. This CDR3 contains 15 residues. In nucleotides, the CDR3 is TGTGCCAGCAGTTACTACGGGGAGGGGGGCAATGAGCAGTTCTTC. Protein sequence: CASSYYGEGGNEQFF.

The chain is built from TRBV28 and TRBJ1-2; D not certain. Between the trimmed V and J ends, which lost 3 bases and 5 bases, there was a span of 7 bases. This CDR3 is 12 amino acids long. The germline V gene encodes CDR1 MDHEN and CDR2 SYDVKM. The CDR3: CASSLGRYGYTF. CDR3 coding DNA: TGTGCCAGCAGTTTGGGCCGGTATGGCTACACCTTC.

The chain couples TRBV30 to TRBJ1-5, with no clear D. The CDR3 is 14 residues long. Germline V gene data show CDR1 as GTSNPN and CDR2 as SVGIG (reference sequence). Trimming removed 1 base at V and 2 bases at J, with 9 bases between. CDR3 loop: CAWSEDGGNQPQHF. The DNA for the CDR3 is TGTGCCTGGAGTGAGGACGGAGGCAATCAGCCCCAGCATTTT. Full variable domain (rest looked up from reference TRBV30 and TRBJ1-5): SQTIHQWPATLVQPVGSPLSLECTVEGTSNPNLYWYRQAAGRGLQLLFYSVGIGQISSEVPQNLSASRPQDRQFILSSKKLLLSDSGFYLCAWSEDGGNQPQHFGDGTRLSIL.

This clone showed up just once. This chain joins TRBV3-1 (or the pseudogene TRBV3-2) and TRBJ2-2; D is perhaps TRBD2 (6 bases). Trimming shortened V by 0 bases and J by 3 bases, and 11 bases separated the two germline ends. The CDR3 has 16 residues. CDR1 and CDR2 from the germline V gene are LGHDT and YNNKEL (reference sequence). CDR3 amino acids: CASSQDRLAHTGELFF. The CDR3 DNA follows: TGTGCCAGCAGCCAAGACAGGCTAGCGCACACCGGGGAGCTGTTTTTT.

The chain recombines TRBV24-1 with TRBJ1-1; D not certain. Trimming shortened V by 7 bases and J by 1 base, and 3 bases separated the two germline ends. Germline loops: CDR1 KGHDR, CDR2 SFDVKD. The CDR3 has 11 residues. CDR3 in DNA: TGTGCCACCAGGACGAACACTGAAGCTTTCTTT. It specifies CATRTNTEAFF.

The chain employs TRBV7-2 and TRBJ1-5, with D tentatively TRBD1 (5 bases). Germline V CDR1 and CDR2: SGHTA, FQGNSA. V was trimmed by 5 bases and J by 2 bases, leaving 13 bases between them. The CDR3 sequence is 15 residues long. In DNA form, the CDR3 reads TGTGCCAGCAGCCCCGGGGGTGGGGGCAATCAGCCCCAGCATTTT. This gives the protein CASSPGGGGNQPQHF.

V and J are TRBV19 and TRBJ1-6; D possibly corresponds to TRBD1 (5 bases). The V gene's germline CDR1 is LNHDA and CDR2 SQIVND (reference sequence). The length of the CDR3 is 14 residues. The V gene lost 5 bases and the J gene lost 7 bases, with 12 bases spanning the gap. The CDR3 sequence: CASSWGTENSPLHF. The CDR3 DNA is TGTGCCAGTAGTTGGGGGACGGAAAATTCACCCCTCCACTTT.

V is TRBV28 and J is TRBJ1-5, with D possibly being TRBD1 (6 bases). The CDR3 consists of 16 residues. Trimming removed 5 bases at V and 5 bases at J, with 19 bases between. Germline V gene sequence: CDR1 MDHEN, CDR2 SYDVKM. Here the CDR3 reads CASSPRSGAQDQPQHF. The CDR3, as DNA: TGTGCCAGCAGTCCCCGATCGGGGGCGCAGGATCAGCCCCAGCATTTT.

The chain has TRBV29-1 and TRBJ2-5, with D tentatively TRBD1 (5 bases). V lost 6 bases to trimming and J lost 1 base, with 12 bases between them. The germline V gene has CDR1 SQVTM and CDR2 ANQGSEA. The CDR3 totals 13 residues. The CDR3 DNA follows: TGCAGCGTGGGGCCCTTAATCCAAGAGACCCAGTACTTC. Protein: CSVGPLIQETQYF.

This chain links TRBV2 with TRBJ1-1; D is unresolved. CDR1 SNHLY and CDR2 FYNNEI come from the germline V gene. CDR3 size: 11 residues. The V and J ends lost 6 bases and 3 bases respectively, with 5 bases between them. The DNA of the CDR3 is TGTGCCAGCAGGATTTACACTGAAGCTTTCTTT. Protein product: CASRIYTEAFF.

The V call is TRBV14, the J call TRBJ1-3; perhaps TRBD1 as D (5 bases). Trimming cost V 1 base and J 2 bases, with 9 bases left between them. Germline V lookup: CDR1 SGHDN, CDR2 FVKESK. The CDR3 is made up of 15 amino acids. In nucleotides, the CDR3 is TGTGCCAGCAGCCAAGGGGGCGGCCCTGGAAACACCATATATTTT. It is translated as CASSQGGGPGNTIYF.

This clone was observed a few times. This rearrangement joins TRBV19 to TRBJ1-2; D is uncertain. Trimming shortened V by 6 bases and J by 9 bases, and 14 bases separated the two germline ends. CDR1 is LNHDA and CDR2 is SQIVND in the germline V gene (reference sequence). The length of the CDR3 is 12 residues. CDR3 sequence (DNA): TGTGCCAGTAGCCCACAACGGGAGAGCTACACCTTC. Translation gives CASSPQRESYTF.

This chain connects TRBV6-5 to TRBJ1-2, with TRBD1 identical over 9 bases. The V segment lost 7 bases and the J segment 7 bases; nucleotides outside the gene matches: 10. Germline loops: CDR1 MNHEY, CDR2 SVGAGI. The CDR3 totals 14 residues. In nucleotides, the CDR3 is TGTGCCAGCATCCACAGGGGGCGGGAGGTTGGCTACACCTTC. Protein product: CASIHRGREVGYTF.